The present entry profiles one TCR beta chain with its context. Its recognized antigen is unknown. Within one base of it there is no much larger clone, and no base qualities were kept. This sample was taken from a study of blood T cell repertoires in COVID-19 (dated by TCRdb to about 2020). In the study overall: The collaborator samples originated in the United States, Italy and Spain and spanned the acute and convalescent phases of COVID-19. The prospective study material was composed of cDNA or gDNA derived from T cells, B-cell-depleted T cells, or PBMCs. The dataset comprised deeply sampled blood TCRbeta repertoires from subjects exposed to, actively infected with, or recovered from COVID-19. A freely available public database, intended as a resource for researchers studying the immune response to SARS-CoV-2, is where the repertoires were released. The samples were drawn from the first 160 participants of the ongoing ImmuneRACE study and from over 950 subjects provided by 6 global collaborators. A de-identified subject ID, COVID-19 status, age in years and sex were almost always included in the sample metadata. Where available, HLA class I and class II types were obtained from metadata supplied by the sample provider rather than from assay-based typing. What the study reported, not specific to this receptor: Clinical and demographic metadata were provided uncurated, with the amount varying by source and participant.

The germline V gene specifies MNHEY as CDR1 and SVGAGI as CDR2. V is cut back by 7 bases and J by 2 bases, with 7 bases in the junction unmatched. Including cysteine and phenylalanine, the CDR3 has 15 amino acids. Only the CDR3 DNA stays, 45 bases, in frame from base 1. TCRbeta CDR3 regions were amplified from genomic DNA by means of the immunoSEQ Assay, a bias-controlled multiplex PCR. The authors processed their data as follows. The number of nucleated cells in each sample was estimated from the amplification of reference gene primers within the assay. Sequence reads were collapsed and filtered to measure the absolute abundance of every unique TCRbeta CDR3 rearrangement. For each sample, productive Simpson clonality was calculated by taking the square root of Simpson's diversity index across productive rearrangements. TCRdb limited this immuneACCESS table to in-frame rearrangements with V and J called. A share of clones is missing; checked studies link under half to unresolved V genes, and the rest is unexplained. V and J calls and clone size are those listed in that table; D and trimming were worked out from the DNA. The table for this sample lists fewer than 250,000 clones; 89% of them were counted only once. Together, the top ten hold more than 5.5% of the sample.

Samples from volunteer blood donors who had recovered from COVID-19 were contributed by a second Seattle source. Collaborating institutions collected whole blood in K2EDTA tubes following their own protocols. For TCRbeta analysis, collaborator samples were shipped as frozen whole blood, as isolated PBMCs, or as DNA extracted from either sample type. The chain joins TRBV6-5 to TRBJ2-5; the junction holds 10 bases that match TRBD1. The sample comprised peripheral blood. This TCR was sampled from a man between 60 and 70 years old who had recovered from COVID-19. The CDR3 protein: CASTLTGGEQETQYF. The DNA is TGTGCCAGCACTTTGACAGGGGGCGAGCAAGAGACCCAGTACTTC.